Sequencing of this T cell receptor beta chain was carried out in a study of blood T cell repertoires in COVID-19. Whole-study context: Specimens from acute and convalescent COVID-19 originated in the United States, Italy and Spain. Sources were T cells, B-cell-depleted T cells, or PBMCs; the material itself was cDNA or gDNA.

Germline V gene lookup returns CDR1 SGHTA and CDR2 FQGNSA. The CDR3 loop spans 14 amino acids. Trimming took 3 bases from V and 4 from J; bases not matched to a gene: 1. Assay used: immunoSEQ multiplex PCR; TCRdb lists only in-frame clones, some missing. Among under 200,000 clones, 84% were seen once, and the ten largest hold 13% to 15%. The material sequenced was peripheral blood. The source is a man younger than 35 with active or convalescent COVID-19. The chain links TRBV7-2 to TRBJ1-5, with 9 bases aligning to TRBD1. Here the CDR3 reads CASSFGQGNQPQHF. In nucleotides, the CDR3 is TGTGCCAGCAGCTTCGGACAGGGGAATCAGCCCCAGCATTTT.